This TCR beta chain derives from a study of T cells in tuberculosis (dated 2018 in TCRdb). For context, the study as a whole: To characterize T cells specific for the mycobacterial lipid antigen glucose monomycolate (GMM), the study used CD1B tetramers together with high-throughput TCR immunosequencing. In a South African clinical cohort, IGRA-negative adolescents, IGRA-positive adolescents with latent tuberculosis and adults with active tuberculosis were compared, with 10 to 11 people in each group. The full study reports these points: Compared with IGRA-negative controls, TCR-alpha repertoires from active tuberculosis had smaller mean NN-distances to GMM-specific TCRs, which suggests that these TCRs underwent clonal expansion. The smaller NN-distances were partly driven by shorter CDR3-alpha lengths in active tuberculosis patients, and the difference for TCR-beta did not reach statistical significance. With the diverse GMM-specific repertoire as input, a classifier achieved 85% to 90% accuracy (AUROC around 0.88), whereas GEM motif frequencies as input gave more than 55% accuracy. Clinical samples were selected based on the availability of cryopreserved specimens, with adults included as active tuberculosis cases and adolescents included as controls.

At study entry, a tuberculin skin test and the QuantiFERON-TB GOLD In-Tube IGRA were used to screen adolescents for latent tuberculosis infection. Immunosequencing was performed on unsorted cryopreserved PBMC and covered roughly 98,000 T cells per clinical donor on average. Eleven high schools in the Worcester region of the Western Cape, South Africa, served as enrollment sites for adolescents aged 12 to 18 years. About 10 M. tuberculosis-infected adolescents and approximately ten uninfected adolescents were selected, with the two groups matched for age and sex. PBMC from adolescents were isolated by density centrifugation from freshly drawn heparinized blood and were then cryopreserved. This clone was found once. What antigen it recognizes has not been identified. No base quality information exists; no much larger clone differs at one position. The immunoSEQ multiplex PCR assay was used to generate TCR libraries, with TCR-beta and/or TCR-alpha/delta assays applied to each sample. The amplified TCR libraries were sequenced on the Illumina high-throughput platform. The source study handled its data this way. Clustering and dimensionality reduction were performed using pairwise TCRdist distances among GMM-specific receptors from ex vivo sorted or in vitro expanded T cells. The score assigned to each clinical repertoire was mean NN-distance, meaning the average TCRdist to the nearest 10% of tetramer-positive reference sequences. GEM TCR motif frequency was calculated as the fraction of unique TCRs that matched known GEM sequences in V/J usage and CDR3 length. Linear discriminant analysis with leave-one-out cross-validation, implemented in scikit-learn, was used to classify active tuberculosis. Here the immuneACCESS table is served through TCRdb, limited to in-frame sequences with V and J called. Missing clones are a known gap in these copies; in checked studies unresolved V genes cover under half, and the rest lacks a known reason. The V and J calls and clone size come from that table; D and trimming were worked out from the DNA. Counted in this sample were tens of thousands of clones; roughly nine tenths of them appeared once. In total, the top ten clones hold around 2.2% of the sample.

The germline ends are 13 bases apart after V is trimmed by 4 bases and J by 0 bases. The germline V gene encodes CDR1 MDHEN and CDR2 SYDVKM. Including the terminal cysteine and phenylalanine, the CDR3 comprises 15 residues. The entry retains the CDR3 DNA only, 45 bases that are in frame from base 1. The rearrangement joined TRBV28 to TRBJ2-7; the best D guess is TRBD1, with 5 bases matching. The receptor's source is a donor aged 10-35 years with latent tuberculosis or without tuberculosis infection. The sequenced sample consisted of PBMCs. The encoded CDR3 is CASSSPDSYSYEQYF. The bases are TGTGCCAGCAGTTCCCCCGACAGTTACTCCTACGAGCAGTACTTC.